This TCR beta chain was retrieved from a study of cytomegalovirus exposure and HLA in healthy donors (dated 2017 in TCRdb). The study in broad terms: In an earlier analysis of roughly 500 of the donors, about 270 Gb of sequence data and 90 million to 120 million unique TCR beta sequences from about 179 million T cells were reported. An earlier analysis of 587 of the donors used high-throughput TCR beta sequencing to judge whether each TCR beta V gene segment behaved as functional or pseudogenic. Using immunosequencing, the study profiled T cell repertoires from around 670 subjects and related those repertoires to cytomegalovirus serostatus. HLA typing included class I and class II loci at four-digit resolution. The number of donors typed differed by locus, with roughly 629-640 for A, B, C, DRB1 and DQB1, around 560 for DQA1, under 610 for DPA1, and around 450 for DPB1. Genome-wide SNP genotypes for about 65% of the roughly 670 donors were used in a later genetic analysis, which treated that subset as a discovery cohort. Across approximately 420 genotyped donors of the cohort, an average of roughly 250,000 unique TCR beta nucleotide sequences per donor were sequenced, and 15% to 20% of those sequences were non-productive. Of the approximately 400 genotyped donors, roughly 80% were placed in the genetic ancestry cluster associated with self-reported Caucasian donors. An early release that covered 640 HLA-typed donors contained 300 to 350 gigabases of sequencing data and around 80 million unique TCR sequences. High-throughput TCR immunosequencing, statistical association of individual TCRs with disease status, and machine learning were combined to predict cytomegalovirus infection status. Donor age, sex, ethnicity and CMV serostatus were compiled alongside the repertoire data. All discovery cohort repertoires had been generated on a single sequencing platform. In addition to the first cohort of hundreds of subjects, a separate validation cohort of around 110 different subjects was used. The study was designed to test whether signatures of past pathogen exposure could be identified by cataloging public T cell receptors. Rather than using new phenotypic data, the later analysis identified candidate immune exposures from TCR beta sequences and from how often those sequences occurred across donors. A later analysis re-analyzed previously published TCR beta repertoires from 666 donors and added high-resolution HLA genotyping to study TCR occurrence patterns. A handful of DR-DQ haplotypes were handled as single units for association and clustering because linkage in the cohort was strong.

In total, roughly 670 healthy bone marrow donors made up the cohort. At the time of sampling, every cohort member was nominally healthy, though immune exposures that went unrecorded were likely present. CMV serostatus was positive for 289 and negative for about half of the roughly 700 cohort members, and was not recorded for this donor. A peripheral blood sample was provided by each donor, and peripheral blood mononuclear cells were used for TCR beta sequencing. Genomic DNA extraction from the blood cell samples was performed with the Qiagen DNeasy Blood Extraction Kit. The study at large found these results: Across donors, most TCR sequences were observed very rarely, whereas some public TCRs were present in many individuals. The earlier analysis of around 600 of the donors excluded some 15 rarely observed V segments, including chromosome 9 orphons, because counts were too low. The classifier was reported to diagnose cytomegalovirus status with high specificity and sensitivity in both the original cohort and the validation cohort. According to a later analysis, parvovirus B19, influenza, CMV and Epstein-Barr virus appeared linked to several top co-occurrence clusters. Roughly uniform sequencing depth across donors was assumed in presence/absence analyses, although this assumption may not hold. A cluster of highly shared sequence variants was judged likely to represent a technical artifact of the sequencing pipeline. Because HLA typing was missing for some donors at each locus, association tests included only the typed subset. An earlier analysis of around 540 of the donors showed that most TCR beta V segments appeared in productive rearrangements either about 90% or about 30% of the time, which broadly matched IMGT annotations. The authors suggested that the approach could potentially be extended to other disease states and immunological phenotypes. A later analysis found that HLA-associated TCR beta chains were more clonally expanded and had lower generation probabilities than equally common non-associated chains. An association between a missense DCLRE1C variant and V-gene and J-gene trimming of TCR beta chains was found in a later genetic analysis and replicated in an independent cohort. The only immune exposure information available for the cohort was CMV serostatus. At a false discovery rate of 0.05, a later analysis linked some 18,000 TCR beta sequences to specific HLA alleles. Three of the identified cytomegalovirus-associated TCR beta chains were confirmed in vitro to be specific for cytomegalovirus antigens. Correlated functional status among segregating V segments might be attributable to linkage disequilibrium, but an unknown experimental factor could not be ruled out. A further reported finding was that TCR beta sequences accurately predicted the HLA-A and HLA-B alleles for most subjects in the first cohort. Compared with the approximately 670-donor mean, donors in an Asian-associated ancestry cluster had fewer N-insertions in productive TCRs, according to a later genetic analysis. The study listed approximately 150 TCR beta chains as associated with cytomegalovirus. Only TCR beta chains were sequenced in this cohort, and the absence of alpha or paired-chain data limited detectable features. A later analysis found that TCR association rates varied across HLA loci, with DRB1 alleles showing the most associated TCRs and HLA-C alleles the fewest. According to a later analysis, most CMV-associated TCR beta chains appeared to be HLA-restricted, and the HLA associations seemed to be driven largely by CMV exposure. Strong co-occurrence of HLA alleles, especially DR and DQ, made assigning TCR associations to individual alleles difficult. Because the 87-base-pair reads could not distinguish some IMGT-functional V segments, including TRBV6-2 and TRBV6-3, those segments were excluded.

The CDR3 starts with the cysteine, ends with the phenylalanine, and has 15 residues. Of the read, only the CDR3 DNA is kept; its 45 bases are in frame from base 1. Trimming removed 4 bases from V and 8 bases from J, leaving 15 bases between the germline ends. Taken from the germline V gene, the CDR1 and CDR2 loops are SGHTA and FQGNSA. Concerning this clone itself: Which antigen it targets is not known. Per-nucleotide qualities are absent, and no much larger clonotype sits a single base away.

Receptor libraries were prepared by the immunoSEQ multiplex PCR assay. For the multiplex PCR, a mixture combining 60 forward primers for TCR Vbeta segments and 13 reverse primers for TCR Jbeta segments was used. Amplification of the CDR3 region of rearranged TCR beta genes was performed with a multiplex PCR assay on genomic DNA. Amplified TCR beta libraries were sequenced as 87-base-pair reads on the Illumina HiSeq System. The authors' pipeline ran thus. A later analysis tallied tens of millions of unique TCR beta chains across the 650 to 750 repertoires, and some 12 million of those chains were shared by two or more donors. A nearest-neighbor algorithm error-corrected the raw reads and collapsed the reads into unique sequences, merging closely related sequences to remove PCR and sequencing errors. Alignment of CDR3 sequences to IMGT reference sequences was used to assign V, D and J gene segments. Each retained sequence needed at least a six-nucleotide match to both a V gene segment and a J gene segment. Rearrangements were classified as productive when the CDR3 lacked stop codons and remained in frame with V and J, and all other rearrangements were classified as non-productive. Following IMGT convention, CDR3 was defined as the stretch from the second conserved V-encoded cysteine to the conserved J-encoded phenylalanine. In an earlier analysis of approximately 500 of the donors, sequences lacking an unambiguous match to a single V gene segment were excluded. An earlier analysis of several hundred of the donors called V segments functional above 56.7% productive rearrangements and segregating when the between-donor standard deviation exceeded 5%. To diagnose cytomegalovirus status from the catalog of TCR beta chain sequences, a statistical classification framework was built. In a later analysis, V and J genes were assigned by comparing TCR nucleotide sequences against IMGT/GENE-DB human TR gene sequences. Using the TCRdist pipeline, a later analysis assigned CDR3 sequences along with most-parsimonious VDJ recombination scenarios. In a later analysis, each TCR beta chain was defined by its CDR3 amino acid sequence together with its V-gene family, and reads lacking a unique V-gene family were excluded. To address suspected cross-contamination and a sequencing artifact, a later analysis removed 592 highly shared, low-generation-probability nucleotide sequences. In a later analysis, a clonal expansion index for each public chain was calculated from normalized within-repertoire ranks of inferred template counts. In a later analysis, generation probabilities were computed with a VDJ recombination model fitted to out-of-frame rearrangements, and the resulting probabilities were checked against IGoR. In a later analysis, hypergeometric tests were used to score TCR-TCR, TCR-HLA and TCR-CMV co-occurrence, with a repertoire-size bias correction applied to TCR pairs. A later analysis estimated false discovery rates by permuting HLA or CMV assignments 20 times. A later analysis grouped co-occurring TCRs with DBSCAN, adding TCRdist sequence similarity when clustering within HLA-allele-positive subsets. Repertoires with fewer than 30,000 or more than 120,000 public chains were left out of co-occurrence clustering, as were four to six repertoires with anomalous nucleotide sharing. In its TCRdb copy, this immuneACCESS table keeps in-frame sequences only and misses some clones. Where compared with another copy, unresolved V genes explain less than half of these, and the others have no known cause. The V and J calls and the clone size are those of that table, but D and trimming were determined from the DNA. The sample contains some 91,000 clones, 60% to 65% of them found a single time. Roughly 2.5% of the sample lies in the top ten.

The sequenced sample consisted of PBMCs. The TCR comes from a human donor in good health. This sequence uses TRBV7-2 and TRBJ1-6; the D gene identity is not certain. The nucleotides read TGTGCCAGCAGCTCGCAGGTGGGGAGAGATTCACCCCTCCACTTT. Translated, it reads CASSSQVGRDSPLHF.